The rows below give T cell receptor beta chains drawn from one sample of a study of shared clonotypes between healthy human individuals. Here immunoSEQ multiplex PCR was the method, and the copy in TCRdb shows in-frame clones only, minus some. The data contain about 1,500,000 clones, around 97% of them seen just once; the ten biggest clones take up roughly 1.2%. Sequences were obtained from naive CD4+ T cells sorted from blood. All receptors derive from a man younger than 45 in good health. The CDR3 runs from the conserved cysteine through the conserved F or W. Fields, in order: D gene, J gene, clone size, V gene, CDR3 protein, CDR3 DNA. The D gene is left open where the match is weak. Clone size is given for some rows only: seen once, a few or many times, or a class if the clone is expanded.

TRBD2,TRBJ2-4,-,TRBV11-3,CASSLTSGNIQYF,TGTGCCAGCAGCTTAACTAGCGGAAACATTCAGTACTTC
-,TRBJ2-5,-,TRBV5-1,CASSLTGTPQETQYF,TGCGCCAGCAGCCTAACCGGGACACCACAAGAGACCCAGTACTTC
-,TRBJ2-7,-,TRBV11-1,CASEEDSTGRDEQYF,TGTGCCAGCGAAGAGGACAGCACCGGCCGCGACGAGCAGTACTTC
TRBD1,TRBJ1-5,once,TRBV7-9,CASSSGTGVGQPQHF,TGTGCCAGCAGCTCCGGGACAGGGGTAGGACAGCCCCAGCATTTT
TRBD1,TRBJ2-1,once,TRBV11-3,CASSFGQGSYNEQFF,TGTGCCAGCAGCTTCGGACAGGGGTCCTACAATGAGCAGTTCTTC
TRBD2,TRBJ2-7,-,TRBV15,CATSRATSGRVTSYEQYF,TGTGCCACCAGCAGGGCGACAAGCGGGAGGGTAACCTCCTACGAGCAGTACTTC
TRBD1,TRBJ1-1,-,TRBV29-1,CSVVHGTGLRNTEAFF,TGCAGCGTCGTACATGGGACAGGGCTTAGGAACACTGAAGCTTTCTTT
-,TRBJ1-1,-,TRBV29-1,CSVVGALEAFF,TGCAGCGTCGTAGGGGCTCTTGAAGCTTTCTTT
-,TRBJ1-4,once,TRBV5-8,CASSPLQTATNEKLFF,TGTGCCAGCAGCCCACTCCAGACAGCAACTAATGAAAAACTGTTTTTT
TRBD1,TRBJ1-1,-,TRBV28,CATVRTTGGGTEAFF,TGTGCCACAGTCCGGACGACAGGGGGGGGCACTGAAGCTTTCTTT
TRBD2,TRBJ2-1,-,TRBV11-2,CASGLAGASTGHNEQFF,TGTGCCAGTGGACTAGCGGGAGCCTCGACCGGTCACAATGAGCAGTTCTTC
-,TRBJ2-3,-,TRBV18,CASSPLGGPGLLVTDTQYF,TGTGCCAGCTCACCACTGGGGGGCCCGGGTTTACTCGTCACAGATACGCAGTATTTT
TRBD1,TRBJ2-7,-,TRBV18,CASSPRIGTGRYEQYF,TGTGCCAGCTCACCACGAATCGGGACAGGGAGGTACGAGCAGTACTTC
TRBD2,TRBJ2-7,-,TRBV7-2,CASSWEGGPAYEQYF,TGTGCCAGCAGCTGGGAGGGCGGCCCCGCCTACGAGCAGTACTTC
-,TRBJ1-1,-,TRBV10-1,CASSDQKLLNTEAFF,TGCGCCAGCAGTGACCAAAAACTTCTGAACACTGAAGCTTTCTTT
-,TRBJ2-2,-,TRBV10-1,CASSESPALPNTGELFF,TGCGCCAGCAGTGAGTCACCCGCATTACCGAACACCGGGGAGCTGTTTTTT
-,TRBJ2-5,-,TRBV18,CASSPLPGNQETQYF,TGTGCCAGCTCCCCCCTTCCGGGTAACCAAGAGACCCAGTACTTC
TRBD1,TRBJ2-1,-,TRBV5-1,CASSRDRDYNEQFF,TGCGCCAGCAGCCGGGACAGGGACTACAATGAGCAGTTCTTC
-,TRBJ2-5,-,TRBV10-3,CAISERSGENQETQYF,TGTGCCATCAGTGAGAGGTCAGGGGAAAATCAAGAGACCCAGTACTTC
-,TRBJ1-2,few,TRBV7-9,CASSLGAGSYGYTF,TGTGCCAGCAGCTTAGGGGCGGGATCCTATGGCTACACCTTC
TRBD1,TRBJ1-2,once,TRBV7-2,CASSLALGTGIYGYTF,TGTGCCAGCAGCTTAGCCCTCGGGACAGGCATCTATGGCTACACCTTC
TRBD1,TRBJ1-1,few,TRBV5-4,CASSLGGPGGPNTEAFF,TGTGCCAGCAGCTTGGGTGGGCCAGGGGGGCCGAACACTGAAGCTTTCTTT
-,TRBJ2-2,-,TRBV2,CASCSGSTGELFF,TGTGCCAGCTGTTCAGGGAGCACCGGGGAGCTGTTTTTT
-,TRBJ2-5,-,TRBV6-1,CASSERGRWETQYF,TGTGCCAGCAGTGAACGGGGGAGATGGGAGACCCAGTACTTC
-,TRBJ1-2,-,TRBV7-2,CASSLEVSNYGYTF,TGTGCCAGCAGCTTGGAGGTATCCAACTATGGCTACACCTTC
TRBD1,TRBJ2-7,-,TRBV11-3,CASSEGQGHEQYF,TGTGCCAGCAGCGAGGGACAGGGCCACGAGCAGTACTTC
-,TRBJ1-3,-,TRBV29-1,CSVGFGSSGNTIYF,TGCAGCGTTGGTTTCGGGAGTTCGGGAAACACCATATATTTT
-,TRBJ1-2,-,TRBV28,CASGGWGVYGYTF,TGTGCCAGCGGGGGCTGGGGCGTCTATGGCTACACCTTC
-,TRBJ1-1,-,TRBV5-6,CASSLAERWVTEAFF,TGTGCCAGCAGCTTGGCGGAAAGGTGGGTCACTGAAGCTTTCTTT
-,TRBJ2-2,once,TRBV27,CASSLSLAPVTGELFF,TGTGCCAGCAGTTTAAGTCTAGCGCCTGTGACCGGGGAGCTGTTTTTT
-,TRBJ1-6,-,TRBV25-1,CASSDGVSPLHF,TGTGCCAGCAGTGATGGGGTTTCACCCCTCCACTTT
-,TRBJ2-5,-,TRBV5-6,CASRLGGGQETQYF,TGTGCCAGCAGGTTAGGAGGGGGCCAAGAGACCCAGTACTTC
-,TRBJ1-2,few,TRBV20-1,CSAVTLGGGFF,TGCAGTGCCGTTACCCTAGGAGGCGGGTTCTTC
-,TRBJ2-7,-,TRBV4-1,CASSQGADPRGLEQYF,TGCGCCAGCAGCCAAGGGGCGGACCCCCGCGGGCTCGAGCAGTACTTC
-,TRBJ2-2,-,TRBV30,CAWSVPWQVNTGELFF,TGTGCCTGGAGTGTACCATGGCAGGTGAACACCGGGGAGCTGTTTTTT
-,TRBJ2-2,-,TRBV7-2,CASSLAGSVSGELFF,TGTGCCAGCAGCTTAGCGGGGTCGGTATCCGGGGAGCTGTTTTTT
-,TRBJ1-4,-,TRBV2,CASSEPRAREKLFF,TGTGCCAGCAGTGAACCCAGGGCCCGAGAAAAACTGTTTTTT